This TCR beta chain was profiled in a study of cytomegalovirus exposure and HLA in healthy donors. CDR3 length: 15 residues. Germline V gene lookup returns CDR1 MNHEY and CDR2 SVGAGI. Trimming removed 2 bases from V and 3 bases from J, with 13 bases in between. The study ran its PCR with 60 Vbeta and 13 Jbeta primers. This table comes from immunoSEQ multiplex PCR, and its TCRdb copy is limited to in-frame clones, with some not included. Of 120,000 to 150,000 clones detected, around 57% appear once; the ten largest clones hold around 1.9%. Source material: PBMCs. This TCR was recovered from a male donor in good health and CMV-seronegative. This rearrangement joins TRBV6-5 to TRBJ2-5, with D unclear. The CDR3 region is CASSYHAAAKETQYF. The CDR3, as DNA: TGTGCCAGCAGTTACCATGCCGCTGCTAAAGAGACCCAGTACTTC.